Below are 10 T cell receptor beta chains sequenced from a single sample in a study of identical twins. Each CDR3 protein gets one entry after TCRdb re-called the 5' RACE reads with MiXCR. This table has approximately 210,000 distinct CDR3 sequences, around a sixth appearing once. The sample also formed part of further work on T cells expressing NK-cell markers.

Sequencing was performed on CD8+ T cells sorted from blood. Receptor source: a woman between 18 and 29 years old in good health.

This clonotype showed up just once. The V and J genes are TRBV6-1 and TRBJ1-2; possible D gene TRBD1, 5 bases. The CDR3 spans 14 residues. V shed 6 bases and J shed 1 base, with 12 bases lying between them. The V gene's germline CDR1 is MNHNS and CDR2 SASEGT. DNA of the CDR3: TGTGCCAGCAGCCCCGGGGGTTATAACTATGGCTACACCTTC. Amino acid sequence: CASSPGGYNYGYTF.

The chain recombines TRBV12-3 or TRBV12-4 with TRBJ2-5; no reliable D call. The CDR3 consists of 15 residues. Trimming removed 5 bases from V and 1 base from J, with 14 bases in between. The CDR3 nucleotides are TGTGCCAGCAGTCCGCTACGTTTTTCCCAAGAGACCCAGTACTTC. Its translation is CASSPLRFSQETQYF.

J is TRBJ2-3 and V is TRBV24-1; tentatively, D is TRBD2 (5 bases). V was cut by 6 bases and J by 2 bases, with 20 bases left in between. The germline V gene has CDR1 KGHDR and CDR2 SFDVKD. The CDR3 is 17 amino acids. For the CDR3, the DNA is TGTGCCACCAGTCTGCCCGGACCTAGGGAGAACACAGATACGCAGTATTTT. Translation: CATSLPGPRENTDTQYF.

This clonotype was recorded at least ten times. The chain has TRBV6-5 and TRBJ1-1; D gene uncertain. Deletions cut 2 bases from V and 3 bases from J, with 7 bases between. CDR3 length: 13 residues. CDR1 and CDR2 (germline): MNHEY, SVGAGI. The CDR3 DNA sequence: TGTGCCAGCAGTTACGGAGGGTACACTGAAGCTTTCTTT. This sequence encodes CASSYGGYTEAFF.

This clonotype has a single count. Here the CDR3 reads CASSSEGTKNEQFF. In DNA, the CDR3 is TGTGCCAGCAGCAGTGAAGGGACCAAAAATGAGCAGTTCTTC. The V and J genes are TRBV7-9 and TRBJ2-1, with D perhaps being TRBD1 or TRBD2 (5 bases each). The germline V gene encodes CDR1 SEHNR and CDR2 FQNEAQ (reference sequence). V gave up 5 bases and J gave up 7 bases, with 15 bases separating them. The CDR3 is 14 amino acids.

This clonotype was counted only a few times. The chain joins TRBV5-8 to TRBJ1-5; D uncertain. Deletions cut 0 bases from V and 4 bases from J, with 14 bases between. The CDR3 covers 16 residues. CDR1 is SGHTS and CDR2 is YDEGEE in the germline V gene. CDR3 residues: CASSLAGGLRNQPQHF. The CDR3 bases are TGTGCCAGCAGCTTGGCGGGAGGTCTACGAAATCAGCCCCAGCATTTT.

This clonotype was detected a few times. This chain joins TRBV5-1 and TRBJ1-1; D is uncertain. The germline CDR1 and CDR2 sequences are SGHRS and YFSETQ. The CDR3 runs 13 residues. Between the trimmed V and J ends, which lost 0 bases and 4 bases, there was a span of 7 bases. The CDR3 here is CASSLGAATEAFF. DNA for the CDR3: TGCGCCAGCAGCTTGGGGGCTGCCACTGAAGCTTTCTTT.

This clonotype has just a few counts. In DNA form, the CDR3 reads TGCGCCAGCAGCCAAGATAGGGCGGGAGAGGCCCCAGATACGCAGTATTTT. Translation gives CASSQDRAGEAPDTQYF. The chain couples TRBV4-3 to TRBJ2-3; 7 positions match TRBD2. The CDR3 spans 17 residues. The ends lost 0 bases at V and 4 bases at J; junction bases unmatched: 10. Per germline, CDR1 LGHNA and CDR2 YSLEER.

This clonotype was seen a handful of times. This chain's CDR3 is CASSQVGGSSYNEQFF. CDR3 in DNA: TGTGCCAGCAGCCAAGTTGGGGGGAGCTCCTACAATGAGCAGTTCTTC. The chain couples TRBV14 to TRBJ2-1, with a weak D call TRBD2 (6 bases). Germline V gene lookup returns CDR1 SGHDN and CDR2 FVKESK. The CDR3 sequence is 16 residues long. Between the trimmed V and J ends, which lost 1 base and 0 bases, there was a span of 10 bases.

This clonotype occurred a few times. The chain links TRBV6-1 to TRBJ2-7; TRBD2 might be the D (6 bases). CDR1 and CDR2 from the germline V gene are MNHNS and SASEGT. Trimming left V 4 bases short and J 2 bases short, with 9 bases between. The CDR3 spans 13 residues. The CDR3 region is CASSGGVTYEQYF. The DNA of the CDR3 is TGTGCCAGCAGTGGGGGGGTAACCTACGAGCAGTACTTC.